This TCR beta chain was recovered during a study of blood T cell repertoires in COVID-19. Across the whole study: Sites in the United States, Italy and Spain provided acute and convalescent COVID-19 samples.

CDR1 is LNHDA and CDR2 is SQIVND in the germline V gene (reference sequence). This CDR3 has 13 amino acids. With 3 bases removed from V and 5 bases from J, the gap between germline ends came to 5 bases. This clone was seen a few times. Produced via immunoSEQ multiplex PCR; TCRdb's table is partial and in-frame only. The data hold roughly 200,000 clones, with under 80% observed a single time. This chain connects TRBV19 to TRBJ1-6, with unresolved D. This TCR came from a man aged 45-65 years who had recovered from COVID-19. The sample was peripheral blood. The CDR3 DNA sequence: TGTGCCAGTAGTATCCGAGATAATTCACCCCTCCACTTT. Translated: CASSIRDNSPLHF.